A single sample gave rise to the 9 T cell receptor beta chains below, sequenced in a study of identifying expanded T cells in peripheral blood. Some clones are missing from TCRdb's copy, which holds only in-frame ones; the method was immunoSEQ multiplex PCR. The sample records around 82,000 clones, 65% to 85% being singletons. Sequencing used blood. The receptors come from a person aged 18 to 75 in good health.

The rearrangement uses TRBV21-1 and TRBJ2-1; the table's D call, TRBD2, was not checked against the DNA. TRBV21-1 is labeled a pseudogene. The length of the CDR3 is 14 residues. CDR3 DNA sequence: TGTGCCAGCAGCCATAGCGGGAGGGGGAATGAGCAGTTCTTC. It encodes CASSHSGRGNEQFF.

The sample holds a few counts of this clone. The CDR3 spells CASSPREREKQFF. The CDR3 DNA reads TGTGCCAGCAGTCCCCGCGAGCGGGAGAAGCAGTTCTTC. The rearrangement joins TRBV6-4 to TRBJ2-1; TRBD2 matches at 8 bases. Germline V gene lookup returns CDR1 MRHNA and CDR2 SNTAGT. This CDR3 is 13 amino acids long. J was trimmed by 11 bases and V by 5 bases; bases with no gene match: 8.

This sequence joins TRBV28 and TRBJ1-2; TRBD1 matches 12 bases. Unmatched junction bases numbered 1, after V lost 2 bases and J lost 6 bases. The CDR3 sequence is 14 residues long. Germline V gene data show CDR1 as MDHEN and CDR2 as SYDVKM. CDR3 coding DNA: TGTGCCAGCAGTTTAGGGACAGGGGGCAATGGCTACACCTTC. Translating gives CASSLGTGGNGYTF.

The V call is TRBV4-2, the J call TRBJ2-6; D call uncertain. V was shortened by 2 bases and J by 0 bases, with 14 bases between the two germline ends. This CDR3 has 18 residues. Germline values: CDR1 LGHNA, CDR2 YNFKEQ. The CDR3 is CASSQSLTASSGANVLTF. CDR3 DNA: TGTGCCAGCAGCCAATCGTTGACTGCAAGCTCTGGGGCCAACGTCCTGACTTTC.

The rearrangement joins TRBV6-6 to TRBJ1-1; 7 bases match TRBD1. Germline V gene sequence: CDR1 MNHNY, CDR2 SVGAGI (reference sequence). The CDR3 extends over 16 amino acids. V was clipped by 5 bases and J by 1 base; unmatched bases: 10. CDR3 coding DNA: TGTGCCAGCAGTCAGCCGGGACAGAGGGCGAACACTGAAGCTTTCTTT. Protein: CASSQPGQRANTEAFF.

CDR3 loop: CASSIKWRSYEQYF. As DNA, the CDR3 is TGTGCCAGTAGTATAAAGTGGCGGAGCTACGAGCAGTACTTC. This chain connects TRBV19 to TRBJ2-7; D remains unclear. The V and J ends lost 2 bases and 3 bases respectively, with 11 bases between them. CDR1 LNHDA and CDR2 SQIVND come from the germline V gene (reference sequence). This CDR3 is 14 amino acids long.

In its sample, this clone was seen once. The chain has TRBV5-4 and TRBJ1-1; no clear D. V dropped 0 bases and J dropped 0 bases, with 18 bases sitting between them. CDR1 SGHNT and CDR2 YYREEE come from the germline V gene (reference sequence). The CDR3 runs 18 residues. The CDR3 sequence: CASSLGRGIGLMNTEAFF. CDR3 DNA sequence: TGTGCCAGCAGCTTGGGGCGGGGAATTGGGTTAATGAACACTGAAGCTTTCTTT. The full variable domain, rest sourced from reference TRBV5-4 and TRBJ1-1, is ETGVTQSPTHLIKTRGQQVTLRCSSQSGHNTVSWYQQALGQGPQFIFQYYREEENGRGNFPPRFSGLQFPNYSSELNVNALELDDSALYLCASSLGRGIGLMNTEAFFGQGTRLTVV.

The chain recombines TRBV18 with TRBJ1-1; no clear D. Per germline, CDR1 KGHSH and CDR2 LQKENI. Trimming removed 1 base from V and 1 base from J, with 10 bases in between. The CDR3 totals 15 residues. The CDR3 reads CASSPLGLQNTEAFF. Here the CDR3 DNA reads TGTGCCAGCTCACCACTTGGACTACAGAACACTGAAGCTTTCTTT. The complete variable domain, with remaining parts taken from reference TRBV18 and TRBJ1-1, reads NAGVMQNPRHLVRRRGQEARLRCSPMKGHSHVYWYRQLPEEGLKFMVYLQKENIIDESGMPKERFSAEFPKEGPSILRIQQVVRGDSAAYFCASSPLGLQNTEAFFGQGTRLTVV.

This CDR3 is CASSLGGHTDTQYF. CDR3 bases: TGTGCCAGCAGCTTGGGCGGACACACAGATACGCAGTATTTT. The chain is built from TRBV7-8 and TRBJ2-3, with a weak D call TRBD1 (5 bases). The CDR3 sequence is 14 residues long. V shed 3 bases and J shed 2 bases, with 9 bases lying between them. Germline CDR1 reads SGHVS; CDR2 reads FQNEAQ.